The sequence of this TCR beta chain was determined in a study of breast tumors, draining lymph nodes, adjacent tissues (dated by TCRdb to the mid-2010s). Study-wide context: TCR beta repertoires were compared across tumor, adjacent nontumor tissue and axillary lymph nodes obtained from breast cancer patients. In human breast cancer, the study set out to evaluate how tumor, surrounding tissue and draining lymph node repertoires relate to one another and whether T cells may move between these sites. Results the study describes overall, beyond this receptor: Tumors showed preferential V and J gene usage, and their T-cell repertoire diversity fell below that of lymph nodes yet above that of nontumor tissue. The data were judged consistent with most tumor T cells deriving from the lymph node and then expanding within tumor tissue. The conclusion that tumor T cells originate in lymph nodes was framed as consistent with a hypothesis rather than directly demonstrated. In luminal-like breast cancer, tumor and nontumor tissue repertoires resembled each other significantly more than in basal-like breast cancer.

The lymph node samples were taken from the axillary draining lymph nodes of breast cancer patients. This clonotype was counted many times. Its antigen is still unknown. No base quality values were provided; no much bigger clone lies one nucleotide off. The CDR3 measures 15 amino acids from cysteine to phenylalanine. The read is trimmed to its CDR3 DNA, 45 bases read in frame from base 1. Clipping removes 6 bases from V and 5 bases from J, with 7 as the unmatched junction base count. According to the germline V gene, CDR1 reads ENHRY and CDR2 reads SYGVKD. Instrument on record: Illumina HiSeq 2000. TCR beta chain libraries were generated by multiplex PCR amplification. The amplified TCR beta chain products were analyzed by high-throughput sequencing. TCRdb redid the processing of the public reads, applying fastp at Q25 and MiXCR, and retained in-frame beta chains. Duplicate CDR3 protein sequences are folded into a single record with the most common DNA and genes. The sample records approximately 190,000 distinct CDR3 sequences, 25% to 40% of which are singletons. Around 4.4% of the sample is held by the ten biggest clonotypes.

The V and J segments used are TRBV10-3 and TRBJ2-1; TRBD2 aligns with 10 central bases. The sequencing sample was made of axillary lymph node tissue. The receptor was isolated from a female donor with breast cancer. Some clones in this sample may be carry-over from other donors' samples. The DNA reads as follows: TGTGCCATCAGCACGGGACTAGCGAACGACAATGAGCAGTTCTTC. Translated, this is CAISTGLANDNEQFF.